The entry below gives a single T cell receptor (beta chain) sequence along with its context. This sample is part of a study of blood T cell repertoires in COVID-19. Whole-study context: From the United States, Italy and Spain came samples of acute and convalescent COVID-19. From T cells, B-cell-depleted T cells, or PBMCs came the material, which was cDNA or gDNA.

There are 14 residues in the CDR3. J gave up 3 bases and V 3 bases, and 5 bases lay outside the gene matches. Germline CDR1 reads SGHRS; CDR2 reads YFSETQ. In the source study's methods: How many nucleated cells were present was estimated from reference gene primer amplification. Profiled with immunoSEQ multiplex PCR; TCRdb holds only in-frame clones, not every one. The V and J calls and clone size are taken from that table; D and trimming were inferred from the DNA. The top ten clones hold around 3.1% of a sample with 75,000 to 95,000 clones, 85% of them seen once. This chain uses TRBV5-1 with TRBJ2-5; 7 bases are shared with TRBD2. Source material: peripheral blood. The clonotype comes from a man aged 45 to 65 with acute or convalescent COVID-19. CDR3 DNA sequence: TGCGCCAGCAGCTCCTTGGCGGGAGAAGAGACCCAGTACTTC. Amino acid sequence: CASSSLAGEETQYF.